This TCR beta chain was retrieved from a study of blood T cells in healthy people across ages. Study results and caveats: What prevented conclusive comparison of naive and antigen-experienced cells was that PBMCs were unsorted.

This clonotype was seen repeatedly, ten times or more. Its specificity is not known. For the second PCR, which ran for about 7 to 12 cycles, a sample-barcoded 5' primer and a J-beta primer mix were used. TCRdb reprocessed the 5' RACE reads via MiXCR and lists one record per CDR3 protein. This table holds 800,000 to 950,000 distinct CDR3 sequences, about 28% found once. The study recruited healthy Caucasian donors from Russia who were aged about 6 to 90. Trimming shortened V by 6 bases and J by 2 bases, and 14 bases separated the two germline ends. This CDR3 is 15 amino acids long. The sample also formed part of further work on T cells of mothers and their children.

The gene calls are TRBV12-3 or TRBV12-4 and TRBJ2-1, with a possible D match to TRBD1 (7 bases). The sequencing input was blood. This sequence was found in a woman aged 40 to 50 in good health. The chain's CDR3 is CASSPQGGAYNEQFF. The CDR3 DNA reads TGTGCCAGCAGCCCTCAGGGGGGCGCCTACAATGAGCAGTTCTTC.